The 22 T cell receptor beta chains presented below share a single source sample, sequenced in a study of Graves' ophthalmopathy and Graves' hyperthyroidism. Investigators amplified TCR beta CDR3 regions from RNA transcripts. In the first round, RT-PCR was carried out with HTBI primers, and a multiplex PCR formed the second round. TCRdb fed the multiplex PCR reads into MiXCR, producing one record per CDR3 protein. The data show about 400,000 distinct CDR3 sequences, with approximately 20% seen just once and 1.6% held by the top ten. Sequencing input: peripheral blood. These receptors all stem from a woman aged 18-29 years with Graves' ophthalmopathy.

This sequence joins TRBV2 and TRBJ2-7; 10 bases align to TRBD1. V was clipped by 6 bases and J by 7 bases; unmatched bases: 9. This CDR3 is built from 14 residues. The germline CDR1 and CDR2 sequences are SNHLY and FYNNEI. CDR3 nucleotide sequence: TGTGCCAGCAGGCAACCGGGACAGGGGTCGGAGCAGTACTTC. Its protein product is CASRQPGQGSEQYF.

This clonotype showed up many times. The J gene is TRBJ2-5, the V gene TRBV7-2; 9 nucleotides align to TRBD2. Trimming removed 1 base from V and 5 bases from J; junction bases left unmatched: 5. Per germline, CDR1 SGHTA and CDR2 FQGNSA. This CDR3 has 15 amino acids. The CDR3 nucleotides read TGTGCCAGCAGCTTAGTAGCGGGAGTAAGGGAGACCCAGTACTTC. It yields the protein CASSLVAGVRETQYF.

This clonotype was counted many times. The V call is TRBV5-4, the J call TRBJ1-1; TRBD1 might be the D (6 bases). V was trimmed by 3 bases and J by 5 bases, leaving 14 bases between them. Germline assignment: CDR1 SGHNT and CDR2 YYREEE (reference sequence). The length of the CDR3 is 14 residues. CDR3 loop: CASSYIGTTTEAFF. The CDR3 DNA follows: TGTGCCAGCAGCTATATCGGGACAACGACTGAAGCTTTCTTT.

This clonotype was seen many times. The chain uses TRBV20-1 and TRBJ2-7; TRBD2 might be the D (6 bases). The ends were cut back, 0 bases at V and 2 bases at J, with 17 bases in the middle. Germline lookup yields CDR1 DFQATT and CDR2 SNEGSKA (reference sequence). The CDR3 runs 16 residues. The CDR3 DNA sequence: TGCAGTGCTAGAGATGCGGGGCGTGCGACGACCTACGAGCAGTACTTC. It is translated as CSARDAGRATTYEQYF.

The chain carries TRBV7-2 and TRBJ2-5, with TRBD2 as a possible D gene (8 bases). The CDR3 sequence is 16 residues long. Trimming pared 5 bases from V and 5 bases from J, leaving 21 bases between. Germline CDR1 SGHTA, CDR2 FQGNSA. CDR3 in DNA: TGTGCCAGCAGCGGACCGGGACTAGGGGGCGGGGAGACCCAGTACTTC. As protein: CASSGPGLGGGETQYF.

This clonotype showed up many times. The chain recombines TRBV19 with TRBJ2-4; D is possibly TRBD1 (5 bases). V shed 3 bases and J shed 1 base, with 22 bases lying between them. The CDR3 extends over 19 amino acids. CDR1 LNHDA and CDR2 SQIVND come from the germline V gene (reference sequence). CDR3 sequence: CASSMRQINLFAAKNIQYF. CDR3 DNA: TGTGCCAGTAGTATGAGACAGATTAACCTCTTTGCTGCCAAAAACATTCAGTACTTC. Drawing the rest from reference TRBV19 and TRBJ2-4, the complete variable domain is DGGITQSPKYLFRKEGQNVTLSCEQNLNHDAMYWYRQDPGQGLRLIYYSQIVNDFQKGDIAEGYSVSREKKESFPLTVTSAQKNPTAFYLCASSMRQINLFAAKNIQYFGAGTRLSVL.

The chain is built from TRBV6-5 and TRBJ2-7, with 10 positions matching TRBD1. The CDR3 totals 14 residues. The germline gives CDR1 MNHEY, CDR2 SVGAGI. V shed 4 bases, J shed 2 bases, and the junction held 2 bases outside the gene matches. DNA for the CDR3: TGTGCCAGCAGTTGGACAGGGGGACCCTACGAGCAGTACTTC. Protein: CASSWTGGPYEQYF.

V is TRBV6-2 or TRBV6-3 and J is TRBJ2-5, with D possibly being TRBD2 (5 bases). Trimming left V 2 bases short and J 3 bases short, with 10 bases between. The CDR3 has 14 amino acids. CDR1 MNHEY and CDR2 SVGEGT come from the germline V gene. DNA of the CDR3: TGTGCCAGCAGTTACGGACCGAGGGAAGAGACCCAGTACTTC. This sequence encodes CASSYGPREETQYF.

Ten or more counts support this clonotype. The genes are TRBV7-6 and TRBJ2-5; 14 bases line up with TRBD2. This CDR3 is 14 amino acids long. V trimming: 5 bases; J trimming: 8 bases; junction bases outside the gene matches: 4. The germline gives CDR1 SGHVS, CDR2 FNYEAQ. CDR3 sequence (DNA): TGTGCCAGCAGCACCGGGACTAGCGGGAGAACCCAGTACTTC. Protein: CASSTGTSGRTQYF.

This clonotype was seen repeatedly, ten times or more. The chain couples TRBV6-2 or TRBV6-3 to TRBJ1-2; no firm D call. CDR1 and CDR2 (germline): MNHEY, SVGEGT. The V and J ends lost 7 bases and 5 bases respectively, with 14 bases between them. The CDR3 consists of 13 residues. In DNA form, the CDR3 reads TGTGCCAGCACCCCCGACGGAGGTTATGGCTACACCTTC. It translates to CASTPDGGYGYTF.

In this sample, this clonotype turned up many times. V gene TRBV28 combines with J gene TRBJ1-5; no definite D call. This CDR3 is built from 13 residues. Looked up from germline, CDR1 is MDHEN and CDR2 is SYDVKM. V dropped 4 bases and J dropped 3 bases, with 7 bases sitting between them. CDR3: CASSSPINQPQHF. In nucleotides, the CDR3 is TGTGCCAGCAGTTCACCCATCAATCAGCCCCAGCATTTT.

Ten or more counts support this clonotype. The chain links TRBV7-2 to TRBJ2-2; D unclear. Trimming shortened V by 6 bases and J by 4 bases, and 6 bases separated the two germline ends. Germline V gives CDR1 SGHTA, CDR2 FQGNSA. This CDR3 has 12 amino acids. The CDR3 nucleotides read TGTGCCAGCAGTCGGACCACCGGGGAGCTGTTTTTT. Amino acids: CASSRTTGELFF.

The chain employs TRBV6-1 and TRBJ2-5; TRBD1 aligns across 11 bases. The J segment lost 4 bases and the V segment lost 1 base, leaving 14 bases of the junction unmatched. The CDR3 has 19 residues. The germline V gene encodes CDR1 MNHNS and CDR2 SASEGT. The CDR3 DNA follows: TGTGCCAGCAGTGAAGGAGGACAGGGGGCTCCCACTTGGCGAGAGACCCAGTACTTC. This sequence encodes CASSEGGQGAPTWRETQYF.

This clonotype was counted at least ten times. The J gene is TRBJ2-7, the V gene TRBV7-9; the D gene is possibly TRBD2 (6 bases). The CDR3 totals 15 residues. The germline CDR1 and CDR2 sequences are SEHNR and FQNEAQ (reference sequence). Trimming cost V 3 bases and J 7 bases, with 19 bases left between them. CDR3 amino acids: CASSFGGAQADEQYF. The CDR3 DNA follows: TGTGCCAGCAGCTTCGGAGGGGCCCAGGCTGATGAGCAGTACTTC.

V and J are TRBV29-1 and TRBJ1-2; D unclear. The CDR3 is 13 residues long. Germline V lookup: CDR1 SQVTM, CDR2 ANQGSEA. Trimming stripped 4 bases from V and 3 bases from J, with 12 bases between. The CDR3 spells CSVGGVRDYGYTF. For the CDR3, the DNA is TGCAGCGTTGGCGGGGTTCGGGACTATGGCTACACCTTC.

V and J are TRBV12-3 or TRBV12-4 and TRBJ2-7, with TRBD1 matching 7 bases. The CDR3 totals 15 residues. V lost 5 bases and J lost 3; bases outside the gene matches: 10. The CDR3 DNA follows: TGTGCCAGCAGTACCACGGGACAGCCATTCTACGAGCAGTACTTC. It translates to CASSTTGQPFYEQYF.

J is TRBJ2-4 and V is TRBV7-2; TRBD1 matches 9 bases. The germline V gene encodes CDR1 SGHTA and CDR2 FQGNSA. This CDR3 has 15 amino acids. V lost 2 bases, J lost 8 bases, and 7 bases stayed unmatched. The CDR3 loop reads CASSLRGQGIDIQYF. The DNA of the CDR3 is TGTGCCAGCAGCTTAAGGGGACAGGGTATTGACATTCAGTACTTC.

This clonotype has at least ten counts. V and J are TRBV6-5 and TRBJ1-5; 8 bases are shared with TRBD1. V lost 2 bases, J lost 4 bases, and 10 bases stayed unmatched. The V gene's germline CDR1 is MNHEY and CDR2 SVGAGI. The CDR3 spans 17 residues. Here the CDR3 DNA reads TGTGCCAGCAGTTACCTCCTAGCGACAGGGGTGAATCAGCCCCAGCATTTT. This sequence encodes CASSYLLATGVNQPQHF.

This clonotype was counted ten times or more. One end of the junction varies from germline; a read error may be responsible. The V call is TRBV5-1, the J call TRBJ2-2; tentative D call: TRBD2 (6 bases). The CDR3 consists of 15 residues. The germline V gene encodes CDR1 SGHRS and CDR2 YFSETQ. Here the CDR3 reads CASSLLAGSTGELFF. The CDR3 DNA reads TGTGCCAGCAGTTTACTAGCCGGGTCGACCGGGGAGCTGTTTTTT.

In its sample, this clonotype was seen many times. V gene TRBV2 combines with J gene TRBJ2-7; possible D gene TRBD2, 6 bases. Germline V gives CDR1 SNHLY, CDR2 FYNNEI. Trimming shortened V by 6 bases and J by 8 bases, and 17 bases separated the two germline ends. CDR3 size: 13 residues. The CDR3 sequence: CASRPYIREQQYF. CDR3 sequence (DNA): TGTGCCAGCAGGCCCTATATTCGGGAGCAGCAGTACTTC.

This clonotype was seen ten or more times. The J gene is TRBJ2-7, the V gene TRBV6-5; 14 bases map to TRBD2. This CDR3 spans 15 amino acids. Per the germline V gene, CDR1 is MNHEY and CDR2 is SVGAGI. Trimming removed 5 bases from V and 6 bases from J; junction bases left unmatched: 6. The CDR3 region has the DNA TGTGCCAGCAGTCCCCGGGGACTAGCGGGAGTCGAGCAGTACTTC. Protein: CASSPRGLAGVEQYF.

This clonotype was recorded many times. The CDR3 coding sequence is TGCAGCGTAGGGAGTTCTGGCTACACCTTC. It specifies CSVGSSGYTF. The chain employs TRBV29-1 and TRBJ1-2; D call uncertain. The germline gives CDR1 SQVTM, CDR2 ANQGSEA. With 6 bases removed from V and 7 bases from J, the gap between germline ends came to 9 bases. The CDR3 consists of 10 residues.